The rows below give T cell receptor beta chains drawn from one sample of a study of early T cells in non-severe SARS-CoV-2 infection. TCRdb fed the 5' RACE reads into MiXCR, producing one record per CDR3 protein. The sample has around 52,000 distinct CDR3 sequences, around 10% seen once; the top ten hold more than 8.5%. The sample was whole blood. The receptors were sampled from an adult who was a healthcare worker with PCR-confirmed SARS-CoV-2 infection or an uninfected control (not recorded which). Each CDR3 is given with its conserved first and last residue. Each record gives: J gene, D gene, V gene, clone size, CDR3 DNA, CDR3 protein. D genes are given only for firm matches. Clone size is given for some rows only: seen once, a few or many times, or a class if the clone is expanded.

TRBJ1-1,TRBD1,TRBV7-8,NA,TGTGCCAGCAGCTTTACCGGGACAGGGGGAGCTTTCTTT,CASSFTGTGGAFF
TRBJ2-7,NA,TRBV12-3/TRBV12-4,NA,TGTGCCAGCAGCTCTCCCTCCCGGGACGAGCAGTACTTC,CASSSPSRDEQYF
TRBJ2-1,TRBD2,TRBV5-1,few,TGCGCCAGCAGCTTGGATCGTATTAGCGGGAGATCCTCCTACAATGAGCAGTTCTTC,CASSLDRISGRSSYNEQFF
TRBJ1-6,NA,TRBV6-5,few,TGTGCCAGCAGTCGGACAGACAATTCACCCCTCCACTTT,CASSRTDNSPLHF
TRBJ2-2,NA,TRBV10-1,few,TGCGCCAGCAGTGAGTCGCAGGGAGCGAACACCGGGGAGCTGTTTTTT,CASSESQGANTGELFF
TRBJ1-5,TRBD1,TRBV7-2,many,TGTGCCAGCAGCTTAAGCCCCGCAGGGGGCATTGGGCAGCCCCAGCATTTT,CASSLSPAGGIGQPQHF
TRBJ2-3,NA,TRBV19,few,TGTGCCAGTAGTGTCCTAAAGACAGATACGCAGTATTTT,CASSVLKTDTQYF
TRBJ2-6,TRBD1,TRBV6-6,many,TGTGCCAGCAGTTTCACTGGACAGGCTGGGGCCAACGTCCTGACTTTC,CASSFTGQAGANVLTF
TRBJ2-5,NA,TRBV12-3/TRBV12-4,NA,TGTGCCAGCACCTACGGCCACCAAGAGACCCAGTACTTC,CASTYGHQETQYF
TRBJ2-7,NA,TRBV29-1,once,TGCAGCGTTGAAGGCGATGATACCTTTATCTACGAGCAGTACTTC,CSVEGDDTFIYEQYF
TRBJ2-2,NA,TRBV5-5,NA,TGTGCCAGCAGCCCGCTAGCTAGCACCGGGGAGCTGTTTTTT,CASSPLASTGELFF